Presented here are 21 T cell receptor beta chains from one specimen sequenced in a study of cytomegalovirus exposure and HLA in healthy donors. A multiplex PCR was run with 60 Vbeta primers and 13 Jbeta primers. Sequencing was performed with immunoSEQ multiplex PCR; in TCRdb, only in-frame clones are kept and a portion is missing. The sample includes more than 100,000 clones, less than 80% seen only once; the top ten take 1.8%. The sample consisted of PBMCs. These receptors were obtained from a female donor in good health and CMV-seropositive.

The rearrangement links TRBV19 to TRBJ2-2, with a possible D match to TRBD2 (5 bases). V lost 7 bases, J lost 1 base, and 7 bases lay in between. This CDR3 contains 13 residues. Germline values: CDR1 LNHDA, CDR2 SQIVND (reference sequence). This CDR3 is CASIRGNTGELFF. The CDR3 DNA sequence: TGTGCCAGTATCCGGGGGAACACCGGGGAGCTGTTTTTT.

CDR3 region: CASSGPGGGYEQYF. The CDR3 nucleotides are TGTGCCAGCAGTGGCCCAGGGGGAGGCTACGAGCAGTACTTC. The rearrangement joins TRBV6-1 to TRBJ2-7; tentative D call: TRBD1 (7 bases). Germline CDR1 is MNHNS and CDR2 is SASEGT. Trimming removed 4 bases from V and 3 bases from J, with 13 bases in between. This CDR3 has 14 amino acids.

The chain is built from TRBV5-5 and TRBJ2-1; 7 bases align to TRBD2. Trimming took 4 bases from V and 5 from J; bases not matched to a gene: 12. Germline CDR1 reads SGHKS; CDR2 reads YYEKEE (reference sequence). The CDR3 totals 16 residues. The CDR3 coding sequence is TGTGCCAGCAGCCTAGCTTTGGCGGGAGTTGACAATGAGCAGTTCTTC. As protein: CASSLALAGVDNEQFF.

J is TRBJ1-1 and V is TRBV29-1; 7 bases match TRBD1. The germline V gene encodes CDR1 SQVTM and CDR2 ANQGSEA. The CDR3 is 14 residues long. Trimming took 6 bases from V and 0 from J; bases not matched to a gene: 7. The DNA of the CDR3 is TGCAGCGTGTCCCGACAGGGCGTGAACACTGAAGCTTTCTTT. Translated: CSVSRQGVNTEAFF.

J is TRBJ2-3 and V is TRBV19, with 8 nucleotides matching TRBD2. This CDR3 has 15 residues. V shed 2 bases, J shed 3 bases, and the junction held 4 bases outside the gene matches. Germline V lookup: CDR1 LNHDA, CDR2 SQIVND (reference sequence). CDR3 DNA: TGTGCCAGTAGTATAACCAGCGGGGGTACAGATACGCAGTATTTT. This encodes CASSITSGGTDTQYF.

This rearrangement joins TRBV7-9 to TRBJ2-4; 11 positions match TRBD1. The V gene end was trimmed by 4 bases and the J gene end by 2 bases; junction bases not matched to a gene: 4. The CDR3 sequence is 16 residues long. Germline CDR1 is SEHNR and CDR2 is FQNEAQ (reference sequence). The CDR3 DNA sequence: TGTGCCAGCAGCTGGGGGACAGGGGGGACCAAAAACATTCAGTACTTC. Protein product: CASSWGTGGTKNIQYF.

This chain connects TRBV2 to TRBJ1-4; tentative D call: TRBD1 (5 bases). Per the germline V gene, CDR1 is SNHLY and CDR2 is FYNNEI. This CDR3 contains 14 residues. V was shortened by 6 bases and J by 4 bases, with 12 bases between the two germline ends. CDR3 protein: CASSPGTDNEKLFF. The CDR3 DNA follows: TGTGCCAGCAGCCCCGGGACTGATAATGAAAAACTGTTTTTT.

The chain joins TRBV28 to TRBJ1-4; D is unresolved. Germline values: CDR1 MDHEN, CDR2 SYDVKM. The V end lost 4 bases, the J end lost 4 bases, and 13 bases lay between the germline ends. The CDR3 runs to 15 residues. The CDR3 DNA follows: TGTGCCAGCAGTTCTATCCGGGAGTTTAATGAAAAACTGTTTTTT. Protein sequence: CASSSIREFNEKLFF.

This chain links TRBV28 with TRBJ2-5, with 7 nucleotides matching TRBD1. V trimming: 6 bases; J trimming: 3 bases; junction bases outside the gene matches: 10. Per germline, CDR1 MDHEN and CDR2 SYDVKM. The CDR3 has 15 residues. CDR3 sequence reads: CASRGLGTDKETQYF. CDR3 nucleotides: TGTGCCAGCAGGGGCCTCGGGACAGATAAAGAGACCCAGTACTTC.

The chain couples TRBV11-1 to TRBJ2-7; possible D gene TRBD1, 5 bases. The germline V and J ends were trimmed by 4 bases and 6 bases, with 13 bases remaining between them. The CDR3 has 13 residues. Germline loops: CDR1 SGHAT, CDR2 FQDESV (reference sequence). The CDR3 DNA reads as TGTGCCAGCAGCTACAGGTCCCTTTCCGAGCAGTACTTC. Its translation: CASSYRSLSEQYF.

The genes are TRBV27 and TRBJ1-4, with 7 bases identical to TRBD1. V lost 5 bases and J lost 4; bases outside the gene matches: 4. Germline CDR1 is MNHEY and CDR2 is SMNVEV (reference sequence). The CDR3 is 14 amino acids. The chain's CDR3 is CASSARDSNEKLFF. Here the CDR3 DNA reads TGTGCCAGCAGTGCCCGGGACAGTAATGAAAAACTGTTTTTT.

This chain joins TRBV29-1 and TRBJ1-1; TRBD1 agrees at 7 bases. In germline, CDR1 is SQVTM, CDR2 ANQGSEA. The V and J ends lost 4 bases and 3 bases, in that order; junction bases with no gene match: 5. The CDR3 spans 13 residues. The CDR3 DNA is TGCAGCGTTGTTAAGGGGGCCTACACTGAAGCTTTCTTT. Amino acid sequence: CSVVKGAYTEAFF.

The chain carries TRBV19 and TRBJ2-7; 11 positions match TRBD2. The V gene's germline CDR1 is LNHDA and CDR2 SQIVND (reference sequence). The CDR3 extends over 14 amino acids. The chain's CDR3 is CATTETSGTYEQYF. The CDR3 DNA is TGTGCTACCACGGAGACTAGCGGGACCTACGAGCAGTACTTC.

This clone has a handful of counts. The chain recombines TRBV6-5 with TRBJ2-7; the match to TRBD1 covers 10 bases. The J segment lost 2 bases and the V segment lost 6 bases, leaving 4 bases of the junction unmatched. This CDR3 has 14 residues. CDR1 is MNHEY and CDR2 is SVGAGI in the germline V gene. The CDR3 DNA follows: TGTGCCAGCAGCGGACAGGGGGGCCCCTACGAGCAGTACTTC. This translates into CASSGQGGPYEQYF.

This chain joins TRBV10-3 and TRBJ1-1; D not certain. The germline V gene has CDR1 ENHRY and CDR2 SYGVKD. The CDR3 sequence is 12 residues long. V was clipped by 6 bases and J by 0 bases, with 5 bases between them. CDR3 region: CAIRSMNTEAFF. The CDR3 DNA reads as TGTGCCATCAGGTCCATGAACACTGAAGCTTTCTTT.

The gene calls are TRBV16 and TRBJ1-6; no clear D. V was pared by 4 bases and J by 6 bases, with 13 bases between. CDR1 and CDR2 (germline): KGHSY, FQNENV. This CDR3 has 15 amino acids. The CDR3 loop reads CASSPNTGGNSPLHF. Written as DNA, the CDR3 is TGTGCCAGCAGCCCTAATACTGGAGGTAATTCACCCCTCCACTTT.

The J gene is TRBJ1-1, the V gene TRBV6-1; weak D call: TRBD1 (5 bases). This CDR3 contains 18 residues. Trimming shortened V by 4 bases and J by 0 bases, and 21 bases separated the two germline ends. Germline CDR1 reads MNHNS; CDR2 reads SASEGT. Here the CDR3 DNA reads TGTGCCAGCAGTGTTGAGATGGGAGGTGGGGGGATGAACACTGAAGCTTTCTTT. This gives the protein CASSVEMGGGGMNTEAFF.

This chain connects TRBV7-3 to TRBJ1-1; D unclear. Trimming took off 2 bases at V and 8 bases at J, with 15 bases between the two ends. The CDR3 sequence is 14 residues long. Germline CDR1 and CDR2: SGHTA and FQGTGA. This CDR3 is CASSLGPLGSEAFF. As DNA, the CDR3 is TGTGCCAGCAGCTTAGGTCCATTGGGGAGCGAAGCTTTCTTT.

A few counts support this clone. The chain combines TRBV4-2 with TRBJ1-1; no definite D call. The V end was cut by 0 bases, the J end by 3 bases, with 11 bases between. Germline CDR1 LGHNA, CDR2 YNFKEQ. This CDR3 is built from 15 residues. As DNA, the CDR3 is TGTGCCAGCAGCCAAGAGCTGAGCACCTACACTGAAGCTTTCTTT. The encoded protein is CASSQELSTYTEAFF.

This clone showed up just once. V usage is TRBV28 and J usage is TRBJ1-3, with D possibly TRBD1 on 6 matching bases. This CDR3 has 15 amino acids. Germline lookup yields CDR1 MDHEN and CDR2 SYDVKM. Trimming left V 2 bases short and J 5 bases short, with 13 bases between. This chain's CDR3 is CASSLITGPRNTIYF. Here the CDR3 DNA reads TGTGCCAGCAGTTTAATTACAGGGCCTAGAAACACCATATATTTT.

The V and J genes are TRBV4-1 and TRBJ2-1; D might be TRBD2 (5 bases). V was shortened by 0 bases and J by 3 bases, with 12 bases between the two germline ends. Germline values: CDR1 MGHRA, CDR2 YSYEKL. The CDR3 is 16 amino acids. DNA for the CDR3: TGCGCCAGCAGCCAAGATCCAGGCGGGCGCTACAATGAGCAGTTCTTC. Translated: CASSQDPGGRYNEQFF.